This TCR beta chain originates from a study of beta chain features in type 1 diabetes. Points from the study as a whole: Shorter TCRB CDR3s, moderately but significantly so, marked every one of the four CD4+ subsets in Type 1 diabetes patients.

This clone turned up a few times. The antigen is unknown. Sequenced material consisted of expressed TCRB transcripts (all of the isolated RNA was reverse transcribed). Data came from immunoSEQ multiplex PCR; TCRdb stores just in-frame clones and leaves some out. The repertoire holds about 160,000 clones, approximately 9% seen once, with 0.45% to 0.55% in the top ten. The CDR3 is 17 amino acids. The germline CDR1 and CDR2 sequences are PRHDT and FYEKMQ (reference sequence). V was clipped by 7 bases and J by 3 bases; unmatched bases: 15. This clonotype originated in a woman aged 18-29 years with type 1 diabetes. The V gene is TRBV13, the J gene TRBJ2-1; the match to TRBD2 covers 7 bases. The sample comprised central memory CD4+ T cells from blood. Here the CDR3 reads CASISGVSGIDYNEQFF. The CDR3 DNA reads TGTGCCAGCATTTCCGGCGTAAGCGGGATAGACTACAATGAGCAGTTCTTC.